The sequence of this T cell receptor (beta chain) was determined in a study of blood T cell repertoires in COVID-19. V was trimmed by 9 bases and J by 4 bases, leaving 16 bases between them. Germline V CDR1 and CDR2: MNHEY, SVGAGI. This CDR3 has 13 residues. Participants were aged about 18 to 100 years from around 24 US areas. Shortly before study entry, within 2 weeks, exposed participants had met a COVID-19 case. Some clones are missing from TCRdb's copy, which holds only in-frame ones; the method was immunoSEQ multiplex PCR. Of roughly 200,000 clones in the sample, roughly 90% were seen once. This TCR derives from a woman aged 30 to 39 who had been exposed to COVID-19. Sequencing input: PBMCs or T cells enriched from blood (not recorded which). The V call is TRBV6-5, the J call TRBJ2-7; tentative D call: TRBD1 (6 bases). The CDR3 DNA reads as TGTGCCAGTACAAGACAGGATCCATACGAGCAGTACTTC. Its protein product is CASTRQDPYEQYF.